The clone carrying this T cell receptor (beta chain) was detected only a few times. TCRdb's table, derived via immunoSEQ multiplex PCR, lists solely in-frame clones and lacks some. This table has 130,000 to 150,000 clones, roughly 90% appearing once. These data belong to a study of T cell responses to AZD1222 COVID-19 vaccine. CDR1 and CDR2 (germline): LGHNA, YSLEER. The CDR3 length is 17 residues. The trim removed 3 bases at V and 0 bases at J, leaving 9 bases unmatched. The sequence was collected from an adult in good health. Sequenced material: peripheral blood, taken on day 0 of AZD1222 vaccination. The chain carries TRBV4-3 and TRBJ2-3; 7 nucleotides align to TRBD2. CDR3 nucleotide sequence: TGCGCCAGCAGCCAGAGGGCTAGCGGTCCTAGCACAGATACGCAGTATTTT. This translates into CASSQRASGPSTDTQYF.